Listed here are 11 T cell receptor beta chains from one sample, sequenced in a study of graft-versus-host responses after intestinal transplantation. Using immunoSEQ multiplex PCR, the repertoire was profiled, and TCRdb retains in-frame clones only, with some absent. The data show about 14,000 clones, with more than 90% seen just once and around 0.7% held by the top ten. The sample consisted of PBMCs, taken 9 days after transplant. The receptors shown here come from a human patient who received an intestinal transplant, so some T cells may come from the graft donor.

This chain uses TRBV9 with TRBJ2-7; perhaps D is TRBD1 or TRBD2 (5 bases each). The CDR3 has 14 amino acids. V was pared by 0 bases and J by 5 bases, with 12 bases between. The germline V gene has CDR1 SGDLS and CDR2 YYNGEE. DNA of the CDR3: TGTGCCAGCAGCGTAGTATCAGGGAGCAACGAGCAGTACTTC. It is translated as CASSVVSGSNEQYF. Complete variable domain (other parts from reference TRBV9 and TRBJ2-7): DSGVTQTPKHLITATGQRVTLRCSPRSGDLSVYWYQQSLDQGLQFLIQYYNGEERAKGNILERFSAQQFPDLHSELNLSSLELGDSALYFCASSVVSGSNEQYFGPGTRLTVT.

The CDR3 reads CASSILAGSSYNEQFF. Here the CDR3 DNA reads TGTGCCAGTAGTATCCTAGCGGGAAGCTCCTACAATGAGCAGTTCTTC. This rearrangement joins TRBV19 to TRBJ2-1, with TRBD2 identical over 9 bases. Germline V gene data show CDR1 as LNHDA and CDR2 as SQIVND (reference sequence). CDR3 size: 16 residues. Germline trimming cut 3 bases from V and 0 bases from J; bases unmatched to any gene: 3.

This chain joins TRBV29-1 and TRBJ2-7; D might be TRBD2 (6 bases). Germline CDR1 is SQVTM and CDR2 is ANQGSEA. V lost 7 bases to trimming and J lost 4 bases, with 17 bases between them. The CDR3 totals 13 residues. The CDR3 protein is CSGSTGAGYEQYF. Written as DNA, the CDR3 is TGCAGCGGCTCTACGGGAGCCGGGTACGAGCAGTACTTC.

The rearrangement uses TRBV28 and TRBJ2-7; D gene uncertain. The V gene lost 10 bases and the J gene lost 3 bases, with 10 bases spanning the gap. CDR1 and CDR2 from the germline V gene are MDHEN and SYDVKM. The CDR3 has 11 amino acids. This CDR3 is CATSRNYEQYF. In DNA, the CDR3 is TGTGCCACAAGTAGAAACTACGAGCAGTACTTC.

J is TRBJ1-2 and V is TRBV4-1; 7 bases align to TRBD1. J lost 4 bases, V lost 2 bases, and 10 bases had no gene match. The CDR3 has 16 residues. CDR1 is MGHRA, CDR2 YSYEKL, per germline. The CDR3 reads CASSQSSGQPSYGYTF. For the CDR3, the DNA is TGCGCCAGCAGCCAATCATCGGGACAGCCGTCCTATGGCTACACCTTC.

The V call is TRBV7-2, the J call TRBJ1-1; weak D call: TRBD1 (6 bases). The length of the CDR3 is 14 residues. The germline V gene has CDR1 SGHTA and CDR2 FQGNSA. Between the trimmed V and J ends, which lost 5 bases and 3 bases, there was a span of 13 bases. CDR3 bases: TGTGCCAGCAGCCGAGGGGGGCTGGACACTGAAGCTTTCTTT. It is translated as CASSRGGLDTEAFF.

The chain combines TRBV7-8 with TRBJ2-1, with 9 bases matching TRBD2. In germline, CDR1 is SGHVS, CDR2 FQNEAQ. The junction had 10 bases not matched to a gene; V was cut back by 6 bases and J by 1 base. The CDR3 loop spans 17 amino acids. CDR3 residues: CASSLAGLAESYNEQFF. For the CDR3, the DNA is TGTGCCAGCAGTCTAGCGGGGCTAGCGGAATCCTACAATGAGCAGTTCTTC. The full variable domain, with the rest looked up from reference TRBV7-8 and TRBJ2-1, is GAGVSQSPRYKVAKRGQDVALRCDPISGHVSLFWYQQALGQGPEFLTYFQNEAQLDKSGLPSDRFFAERPEGSVSTLKIQRTQQEDSAVYLCASSLAGLAESYNEQFFGPGTRLTVL.

The chain combines TRBV4-1 with TRBJ2-7; TRBD2 might be the D (5 bases). Germline CDR1 is MGHRA and CDR2 is YSYEKL. There are 15 residues in the CDR3. The V end lost 1 base, the J end lost 4 bases, and 14 bases lay between the germline ends. The CDR3 reads CASSQVDGAVYEQYF. Here the CDR3 DNA reads TGCGCCAGCAGCCAAGTCGACGGAGCGGTTTACGAGCAGTACTTC.

In its sample, this clone was seen a few times. This chain links TRBV10-1 with TRBJ2-5; 8 nucleotides align to TRBD2. V shed 4 bases and J 7 bases; nucleotides not matched to a gene: 11. CDR1 and CDR2 (germline): WNHNN, SYGVQD (reference sequence). The CDR3 sequence is 15 residues long. CDR3 sequence: CASSGPAGGRGTQYF. CDR3 DNA: TGCGCCAGCAGTGGACCTGCGGGGGGCAGGGGGACCCAGTACTTC.

V gene TRBV15 combines with J gene TRBJ2-6; D remains unclear. This CDR3 spans 15 amino acids. Germline V lookup: CDR1 LNHNV, CDR2 YYDKDF (reference sequence). Trimming took off 5 bases at V and 1 base at J, with 9 bases between the two ends. The CDR3 coding sequence is TGTGCCACCAGCGGTCGGTTGTCTGGGGCCAACGTCCTGACTTTC. As protein: CATSGRLSGANVLTF. Combining the CDR3 with reference TRBV15 and TRBJ2-6 gives the whole variable domain DAMVIQNPRYQVTQFGKPVTLSCSQTLNHNVMYWYQQKSSQAPKLLFHYYDKDFNNEADTPDNFQSRRPNTSFCFLDIRSPGLGDTAMYLCATSGRLSGANVLTFGAGSRLTVL.

The V gene is TRBV7-6, the J gene TRBJ2-1; D assignment may be TRBD1 or TRBD2 (6 bases each). The CDR3 covers 16 residues. The V gene lost 5 bases and the J gene lost 5 bases, with 19 bases spanning the gap. Germline V gives CDR1 SGHVS, CDR2 FNYEAQ. CDR3 residues: CASSTVEGERNNEQFF. The CDR3, as DNA: TGTGCCAGCAGCACAGTGGAGGGGGAGAGAAACAATGAGCAGTTCTTC. Full variable domain (missing parts from reference TRBV7-6 and TRBJ2-1): GAGVSQSPRYKVTKRGQDVALRCDPISGHVSLYWYRQALGQGPEFLTYFNYEAQQDKSGLPNDRFSAERPEGSISTLTIQRTEQRDSAMYRCASSTVEGERNNEQFFGPGTRLTVL.